The entry that follows covers one T cell receptor (beta chain) sequence. This specimen belongs to a study of blood T cell repertoires in COVID-19. Across the whole study: PBMCs, B-cell-depleted T cells, or T cells were the source of the cDNA or gDNA that made up the material.

Per the authors' pipeline: Reference gene primer amplification in the assay estimated nucleated cell counts. The method was immunoSEQ multiplex PCR; TCRdb's version includes in-frame clones alone and lacks a portion of them. V and J calls and clone size are as listed in that table; D and trimming were resolved from the DNA. The table has a few hundred thousand clones, roughly nine tenths seen once. The V and J ends lost 6 bases and 7 bases, in that order; junction bases with no gene match: 6. In germline, CDR1 is SNHLY, CDR2 FYNNEI. The CDR3 is 12 amino acids. The age range of participants was 18 to 89 years, with residence in about two dozen US areas.

The J gene is TRBJ2-7, the V gene TRBV2; 7 nucleotides match TRBD1. The receptor was derived from a human donor in a cohort exposed to, infected with or recovered from COVID-19 (not recorded which). The donor label of this sample is uncertain. Sequenced material: PBMCs or T cells enriched from blood (not recorded which). The CDR3 protein is CASRGTAVEQYF. In DNA, the CDR3 is TGTGCCAGCAGAGGGACAGCCGTGGAGCAGTACTTC. Combining the CDR3 with reference TRBV2 and TRBJ2-7 gives the whole variable domain EPEVTQTPSHQVTQMGQEVILRCVPISNHLYFYWYRQILGQKVEFLVSFYNNEISEKSEIFDDQFSVERPDGSNFTLKIRSTKLEDSAMYFCASRGTAVEQYFGPGTRLTVT.